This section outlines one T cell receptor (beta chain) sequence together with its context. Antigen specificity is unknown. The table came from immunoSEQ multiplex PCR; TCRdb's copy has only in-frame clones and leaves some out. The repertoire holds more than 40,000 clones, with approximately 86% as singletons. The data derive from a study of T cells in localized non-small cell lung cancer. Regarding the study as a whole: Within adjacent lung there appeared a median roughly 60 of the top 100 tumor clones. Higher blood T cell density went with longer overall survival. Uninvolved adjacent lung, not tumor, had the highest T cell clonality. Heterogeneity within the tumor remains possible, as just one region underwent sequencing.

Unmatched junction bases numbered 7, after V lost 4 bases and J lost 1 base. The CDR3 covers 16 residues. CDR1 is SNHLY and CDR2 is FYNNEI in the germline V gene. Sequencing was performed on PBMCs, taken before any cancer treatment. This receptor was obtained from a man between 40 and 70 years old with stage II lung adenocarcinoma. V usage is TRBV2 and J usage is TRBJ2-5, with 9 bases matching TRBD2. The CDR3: CASSARAGGSQETQYF. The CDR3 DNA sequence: TGTGCCAGCAGTGCTCGAGCGGGGGGCTCCCAAGAGACCCAGTACTTC.